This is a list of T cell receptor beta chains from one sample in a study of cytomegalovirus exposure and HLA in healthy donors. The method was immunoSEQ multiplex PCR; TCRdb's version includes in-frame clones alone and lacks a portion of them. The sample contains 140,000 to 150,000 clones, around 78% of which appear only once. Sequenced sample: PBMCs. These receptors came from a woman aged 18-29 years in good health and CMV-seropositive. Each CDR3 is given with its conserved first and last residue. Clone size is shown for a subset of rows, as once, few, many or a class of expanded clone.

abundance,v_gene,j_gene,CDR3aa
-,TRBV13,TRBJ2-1,CASHGSGGPGEQFF
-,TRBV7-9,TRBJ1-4,CASSFDRVEKLFF
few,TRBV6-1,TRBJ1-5,CASSEGGQGGEPQHF
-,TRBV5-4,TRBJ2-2,CASSLGRRENTGELFF
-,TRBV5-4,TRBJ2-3,CASSRAGGALWTDTQYF
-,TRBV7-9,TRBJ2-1,CASSSTQGGFYNEQFF
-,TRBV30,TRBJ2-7,CAWSRGQFSYEQYF
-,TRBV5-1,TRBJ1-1,CASSLGQSQMNTEAFF
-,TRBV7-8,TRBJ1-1,CASSPERTEAFF
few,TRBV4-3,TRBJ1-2,CASSQDPPYRGLDGYTF
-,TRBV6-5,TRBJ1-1,CASRDSRTEAFF
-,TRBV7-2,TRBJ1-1,CASSLDGGTNTEAFF
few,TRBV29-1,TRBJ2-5,CSARGSGQETQYF
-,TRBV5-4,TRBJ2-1,CASSPGGGGAYNEQFF
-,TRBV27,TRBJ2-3,CASSWAGIATDTQYF
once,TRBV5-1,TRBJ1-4,CASSSQPATNEKLFF
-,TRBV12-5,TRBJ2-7,CASGLTGGKPPYEQYF
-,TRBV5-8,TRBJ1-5,CASNPRDRGHQPQHF
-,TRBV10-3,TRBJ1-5,CAISDTGGAQPQHF
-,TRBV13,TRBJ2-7,CASSLVDRTYEQYF
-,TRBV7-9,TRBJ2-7,CASSFWPSYEQYF
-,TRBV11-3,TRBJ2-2,CASSPRTSSTTGELFF
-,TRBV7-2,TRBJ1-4,CASSEDRGLVEKLFF
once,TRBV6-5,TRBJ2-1,CASSYKGNNEQFF
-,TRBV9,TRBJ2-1,CASSVDLGGNEQFF
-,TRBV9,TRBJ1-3,CASSLYNGGSGNTIYF
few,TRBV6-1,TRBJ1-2,CASSADRGYGYTF
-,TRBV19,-,CASSTVDRDTYEQYF
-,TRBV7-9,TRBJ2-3,CASSRHSTDTQYF
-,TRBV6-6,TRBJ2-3,CASSHRVSDTQYF
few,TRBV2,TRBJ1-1,CASSDRNTEAFF
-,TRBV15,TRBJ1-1,CATSRATGVGTEAFF
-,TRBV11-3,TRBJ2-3,CASSLTTDTQYF
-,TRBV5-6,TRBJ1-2,CASSNTGTGYGYTF
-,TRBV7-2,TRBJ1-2,CASSGRGLGTLHFF
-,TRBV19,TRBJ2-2,CAVPGGSGAGELFF
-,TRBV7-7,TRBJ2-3,CASSLEGTGEGDTQYF
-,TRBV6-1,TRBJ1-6,CASSEGTGESSPLHF
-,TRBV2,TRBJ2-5,CASSGGLAGETQYF
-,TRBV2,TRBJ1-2,CASSGTGALLDYGYTF
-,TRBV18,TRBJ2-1,CASSPEGAGDEQFF
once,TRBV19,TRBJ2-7,CASSKLTGTAYEQYF
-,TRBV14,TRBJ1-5,CASSETGVGQPQHF
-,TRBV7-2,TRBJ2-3,CASSLVTSTDTQYF
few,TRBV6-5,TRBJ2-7,CASSYSTVTNTYEQYF
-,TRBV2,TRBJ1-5,CASSIYRGRGVNQPQHF
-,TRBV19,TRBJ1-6,CATRIGQNNSPLHF
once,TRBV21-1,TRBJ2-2,CASSKADRAGELFF
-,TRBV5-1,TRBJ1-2,CASSLGGTPDYGYTF
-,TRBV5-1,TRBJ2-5,CASSSLRGIEETQYF
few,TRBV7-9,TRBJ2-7,CASSRDSSYEQYF
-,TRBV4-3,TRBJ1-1,CASSLGQGRNEAFF
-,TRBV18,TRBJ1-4,CASSQQGFEKLFF
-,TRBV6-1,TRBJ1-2,CASAAASNYGYTF
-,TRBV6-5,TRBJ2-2,CASSPTGTTGELFF